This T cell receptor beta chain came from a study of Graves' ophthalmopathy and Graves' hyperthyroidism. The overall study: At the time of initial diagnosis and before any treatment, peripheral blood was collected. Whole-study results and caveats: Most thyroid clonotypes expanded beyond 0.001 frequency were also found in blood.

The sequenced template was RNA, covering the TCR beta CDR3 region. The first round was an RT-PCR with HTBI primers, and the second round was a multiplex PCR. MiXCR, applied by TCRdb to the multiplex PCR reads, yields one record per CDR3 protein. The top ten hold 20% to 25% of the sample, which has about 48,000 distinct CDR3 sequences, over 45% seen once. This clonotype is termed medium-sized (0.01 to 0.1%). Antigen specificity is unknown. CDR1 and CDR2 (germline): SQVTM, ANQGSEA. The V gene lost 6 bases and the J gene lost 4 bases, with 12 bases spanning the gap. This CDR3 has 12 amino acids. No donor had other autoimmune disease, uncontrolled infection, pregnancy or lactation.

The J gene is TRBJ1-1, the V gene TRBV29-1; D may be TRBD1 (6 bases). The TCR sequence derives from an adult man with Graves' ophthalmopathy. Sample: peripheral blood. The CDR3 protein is CSVTTGSTEAFF. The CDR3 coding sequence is TGCAGCGTCACGACAGGATCCACTGAAGCTTTCTTT.